The sequence of this T cell receptor beta chain was determined in a study of blood T cell repertoires in COVID-19. Study in general: The United States, Italy and Spain supplied acute and convalescent COVID-19 samples.

The authors' processing: Using reference gene primer amplification, nucleated cell counts were estimated. Here immunoSEQ multiplex PCR was the method, and the copy in TCRdb shows in-frame clones only, minus some. The DNA was the basis for D and trimming; V, J and clone size are from that table. The profile shows 250,000 to 350,000 clones, 75% to 90% of them singletons. The CDR3 loop spans 12 amino acids. Trimming took 3 bases from V and 13 from J, leaving 14 bases between them. From germline, CDR1 is SGHTA and CDR2 FQGNSA. V gene TRBV7-2 combines with J gene TRBJ2-3; no clear D gene. The sequence was collected from a woman aged 40 to 50 who had recovered from COVID-19. The sequenced sample consisted of peripheral blood. The CDR3 loop reads CASSFDDGLEYF. In DNA form, the CDR3 reads TGTGCCAGCAGCTTCGATGACGGGTTAGAGTATTTT. Full variable domain (outside the CDR3, taken from reference TRBV7-2 and TRBJ2-3): GAGVSQSPSNKVTEKGKDVELRCDPISGHTALYWYRQSLGQGLEFLIYFQGNSAPDKSGLPSDRFSAERTGGSVSTLTIQRTQQEDSAVYLCASSFDDGLEYFGPGTRLTVL.